This T cell receptor beta chain comes out of a study of blood T cells in healthy people across ages. Study results and limitations: Naive T cell percentage and TCR beta diversity correlated strongly. While age rose, TCR beta diversity per million T cells dropped in a roughly linear way. Donors of long life had a larger count of naive CD4+ cells and greater diversity than aged donors.

The germline gives CDR1 SGHTA, CDR2 FQGNSA. V shed 4 bases, J shed 5 bases, and the junction held 21 bases outside the gene matches. This CDR3 comprises 19 residues. Donors were systemically healthy Caucasian individuals from Russia aged 6 to 90 years. With a J-beta primer mix and a sample-barcoded 5' primer, a second PCR ran about 7 to 12 cycles. Via MiXCR, TCRdb re-called the 5' RACE reads, giving one row per CDR3 protein. The sample has some 1.7 million distinct CDR3 sequences, roughly 27% seen once; the top ten hold 7% to 9%. This clonotype was observed a few times. Its specificity is not known. Sequencing input: blood. This TCR derives from a woman aged 25 to 39 in good health. V gene TRBV7-2 combines with J gene TRBJ2-5; 8 bases fit TRBD2. DNA of the CDR3: TGTGCCAGCAGCTCCCGTGGGGCTTCAGCGGGGGTTTCCATGGAGACCCAGTACTTC. Its protein product is CASSSRGASAGVSMETQYF.